This TCR beta chain was recovered during a study of response to subunit inactivated influenza vaccine. Findings and caveats of the study: Authors proposed each seasonal influenza vaccination draws in few new T cells.

A remark on this clonotype: Its specificity is unknown.

This CDR3 region has 18 residues. V lost 5 bases, J lost 2 bases, and 9 bases stayed unmatched. CDR1 and CDR2 from the germline V gene are MNHEY and SMNVEV (reference sequence). TCRdb independently ran MiXCR on the RT-PCR reads; one entry per CDR3 protein. Counted here are roughly 460,000 distinct CDR3 sequences, around 9.9% occurring once; the ten biggest clones make up 9.5% to 15%. The chain recombines TRBV27 with TRBJ2-6; 10 nucleotides line up with TRBD2. This TCR derives from a man aged 50-60 years who received an inactivated influenza vaccine. This specimen was PBMCs from blood, taken roughly 48 days after vaccination. The CDR3 loop reads CASSPLGAGGTGANVLTF. The CDR3 DNA follows: TGTGCCAGCAGTCCCCTGGGAGCGGGGGGGACTGGGGCCAACGTCCTGACTTTC.